The sequence of this TCR beta chain was determined in a study of blood T cells in healthy people across ages. Study conclusions and caveats: A roughly linear fall in TCR beta diversity per million T cells was seen with increasing age.

Healthy Caucasian individuals from Russia aged 6 to 90 served as donors. This CDR3 is 15 amino acids long. Between the trimmed V and J ends, which lost 1 base and 5 bases, there was a span of 15 bases. Per germline, CDR1 SGDLS and CDR2 YYNGEE. The second PCR ran about 6 to 12 cycles with a sample-barcoded 5' primer and J-beta primers. Template switching added a 12-random-nucleotide identifier to every cDNA molecule. Via MiXCR, TCRdb re-called the 5' RACE reads, giving one row per CDR3 protein. The data show 600,000 to 650,000 distinct CDR3 sequences, about 54% seen once. This clonotype was seen a handful of times. What it binds is unknown.

The genes are TRBV9 and TRBJ2-5, with a weak D call TRBD1 (6 bases). The TCR originated in a man between 60 and 75 years old in good health. Material: blood. CDR3 loop: CASSVSGAVGETQYF. CDR3 coding DNA: TGTGCCAGCAGCGTATCAGGGGCGGTCGGGGAGACCCAGTACTTC.